The clone carrying this T cell receptor (beta chain) was detected once. Original processing notes: Reference gene primer amplification gave estimated nucleated cell counts. Some clones are missing from TCRdb's copy, which holds only in-frame ones; the method was immunoSEQ multiplex PCR. Clone size and the V and J calls come from that table; the DNA yielded D and trimming. Among under 500,000 clones listed, roughly 90% were seen once. The sample is drawn from a study of blood T cell repertoires in COVID-19. Overall study: The samples span acute and convalescent COVID-19 from the United States, Italy and Spain. T cells, B-cell-depleted T cells, or PBMCs provided the cDNA or gDNA that served as material.

The CDR3 runs 13 residues. Germline trimming cut 4 bases from V and 5 bases from J; bases unmatched to any gene: 4. The germline V gene has CDR1 SGHRS and CDR2 YFSETQ. This TCR was recovered from a woman aged 30 to 39 with acute or convalescent COVID-19. Specimen: peripheral blood. The chain uses TRBV5-1 and TRBJ2-5; 8 nucleotides line up with TRBD2. CDR3 in DNA: TGCGCCAGCAGCAACGGGGGGGAGGAGACCCAGTACTTC. Its translation: CASSNGGEETQYF.